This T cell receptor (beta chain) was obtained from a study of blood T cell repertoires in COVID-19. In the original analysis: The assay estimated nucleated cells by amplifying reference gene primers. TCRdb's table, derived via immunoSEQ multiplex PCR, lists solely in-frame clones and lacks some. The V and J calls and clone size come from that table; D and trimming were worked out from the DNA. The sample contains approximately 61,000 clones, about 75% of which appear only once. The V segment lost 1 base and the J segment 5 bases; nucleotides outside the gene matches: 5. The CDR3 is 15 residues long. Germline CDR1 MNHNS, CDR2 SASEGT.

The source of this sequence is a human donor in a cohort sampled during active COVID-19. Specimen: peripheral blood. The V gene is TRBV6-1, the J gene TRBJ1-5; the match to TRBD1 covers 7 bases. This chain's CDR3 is CASSEEETGYQPQHF. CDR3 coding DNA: TGTGCCAGCAGTGAAGAGGAGACAGGGTATCAGCCCCAGCATTTT.